The clone carrying this T cell receptor beta chain was counted a few times. Its antigen is not identified. This entry belongs to a study of cytomegalovirus exposure and HLA in healthy donors. Study outcomes and limitations: In a later analysis, across HLA loci, associated TCR counts were highest for DRB1, lowest for HLA-C. When analyzed later, a missense DCLRE1C variant was found to be linked to TCR beta V- and J-gene trimming.

The PCR was carried out with 60 Vbeta primers and 13 Jbeta primers. TCRdb's copy holds only in-frame clones and misses some; the assay was immunoSEQ multiplex PCR. In the table there are over 110,000 clones, roughly 75% of which are singletons. The germline V gene encodes CDR1 SQVTM and CDR2 ANQGSEA. V was shortened by 1 base and J by 1 base, with 13 bases between the two germline ends. The CDR3 consists of 15 residues. Sequenced input: PBMCs. The sequence derives from a female donor in good health and CMV-seronegative. This chain joins TRBV29-1 and TRBJ1-1; D unresolved. For the CDR3, the DNA is TGCAGCGTTGAAGTTAGGTGGCGGGCGAACACTGAAGCTTTCTTT. Translation gives CSVEVRWRANTEAFF.